A selection of T cell receptor beta chains follows, all from one sample in a study of T cells in Graves' hyperthyroidism and ophthalmopathy. Using its own MiXCR run on the multiplex PCR reads, TCRdb lists one record per CDR3 protein. The sample yields approximately 410,000 distinct CDR3 sequences, approximately 13% seen once. The sequenced material came from blood. The receptor set was obtained from a woman under 30 with Graves' hyperthyroidism. Both conserved end residues are part of each CDR3. A D gene is named only where the DNA matches it firmly. Size is stated for part of the rows, as once, few or many counts, or as a class when the clone is expanded.

-	TRBV2	TRBJ2-3	-	CASSVFPTDTQYF	TGTGCCAGCAGCGTATTTCCCACAGATACGCAGTATTTT
-	TRBV30	TRBJ1-4	many	CAWSAKGEKLFF	TGTGCCTGGAGTGCCAAAGGAGAAAAACTGTTTTTT
-	TRBV18	TRBJ1-2	-	CASSPKTDTLVFGYTF	TGTGCCAGCTCACCGAAGACGGACACTTTGGTGTTTGGCTACACCTTC
-	TRBV29-1	TRBJ2-1	few	CSGRPGSQTPSYNEQFF	TGCAGCGGCCGCCCAGGGTCCCAAACGCCCTCCTACAATGAGCAGTTCTTC
-	TRBV29-1	TRBJ2-5	-	CSVLDLRQYF	TGCAGCGTTCTAGATTTAAGACAGTACTTC
TRBD2	TRBV27	TRBJ2-7	many	CASRPRWGGAEQYF	TGTGCCAGCAGGCCCCGTTGGGGGGGTGCCGAGCAGTACTTC
TRBD2	TRBV5-1	TRBJ2-7	many	CASSLGLADLYEQYF	TGCGCCAGCAGCTTGGGACTAGCGGATCTATACGAGCAGTACTTC
TRBD1	TRBV20-1	TRBJ2-7	many	CSGTKQGFNEQYF	TGCAGTGGCACCAAACAGGGGTTCAACGAGCAGTACTTC
-	TRBV24-1	TRBJ1-5	many	CATSDSPGAAQHF	TGTGCCACCAGTGATTCGCCAGGTGCGGCCCAGCATTTT
-	TRBV27	TRBJ1-1	many	CASSFRTAPEAFF	TGTGCCAGCAGTTTCCGGACAGCACCTGAAGCTTTCTTT
TRBD2	TRBV12-3/TRBV12-4	TRBJ2-2	-	CASSRDGAGGWDTGELFF	TGTGCCAGCAGCCGAGACGGAGCGGGAGGATGGGATACCGGGGAGCTGTTTTTT
-	TRBV10-2	TRBJ2-7	few	CASSVTLYEQYF	TGCGCCAGCAGTGTGACACTCTACGAGCAGTACTTC
-	TRBV7-9	TRBJ2-7	-	CASSLAGYNEQYF	TGTGCCAGCAGCTTAGCGGGTTACAATGAGCAGTACTTC
-	TRBV9	TRBJ1-4	-	CASGDGGEKLFF	TGTGCCAGCGGCGATGGGGGGGAAAAACTGTTTTTT
TRBD2	TRBV4-2	TRBJ2-7	-	CASSWASGSGDEQYF	TGTGCCAGCAGCTGGGCTAGCGGGTCTGGAGACGAGCAGTACTTC
-	TRBV12-3/TRBV12-4	TRBJ2-5	-	CASSRGEETQHF	TGTGCCAGCAGTCGCGGCGAAGAGACCCAGCACTTC
TRBD2	TRBV10-2	TRBJ2-7	few	CASSESVLAGKSYEQYF	TGCGCCAGCAGTGAGTCAGTGCTAGCGGGAAAGTCCTACGAGCAGTACTTC
TRBD1	TRBV12-3/TRBV12-4	TRBJ1-6	many	CASSFTGQGGSPLHF	TGTGCCAGCAGTTTTACGGGACAGGGGGGTTCACCCCTCCACTTT
TRBD2	TRBV9	TRBJ2-3	few	CASSLLAGVASDTQYF	TGTGCCAGCAGCCTACTAGCGGGAGTCGCCTCAGATACGCAGTATTTT
TRBD1	TRBV13	TRBJ1-1	-	CASSRTGVTTEAFF	TGTGCCAGCAGCCGGACAGGGGTTACCACTGAAGCTTTCTTT
TRBD2	TRBV5-1	TRBJ2-7	many	CASSLFLAGEDEQYF	TGCGCCAGCAGCTTGTTCCTAGCGGGAGAAGACGAGCAGTACTTC
-	TRBV19	TRBJ2-1	-	CASTAPGYNEQFF	TGTGCCAGTACCGCTCCGGGCTACAATGAGCAGTTCTTC
TRBD2	TRBV6-5	TRBJ2-3	few	CASSYGLAGGPSTDTQYF	TGTGCCAGCAGCTACGGACTAGCGGGAGGGCCGAGCACAGATACGCAGTATTTT
-	TRBV30	TRBJ1-5	many	CAWSVSPEFQPQHF	TGTGCCTGGAGTGTCAGTCCGGAGTTTCAGCCCCAGCATTTT
-	TRBV9	TRBJ1-2	many	CASSVARDNSSRGYGYTF	TGTGCCAGCAGCGTAGCCCGGGACAATTCCAGCCGGGGCTATGGCTACACCTTC
-	TRBV6-1	TRBJ2-7	-	CASSRGINSYEQYF	TGTGCCAGCAGTCGCGGGATTAACTCCTACGAGCAGTACTTC
TRBD2	TRBV6-1	TRBJ2-7	-	CASSDPRLAGVGEQYF	TGTGCCAGCAGTGACCCCCGACTAGCGGGAGTGGGGGAGCAGTACTTC
-	TRBV6-1	TRBJ1-4	-	CASSGGAPGPLFF	TGTGCCAGCAGTGGGGGGGCACCCGGTCCACTGTTTTTT
-	TRBV7-8	TRBJ2-3	many	CASSLVPSSDTQYF	TGTGCCAGCAGCTTAGTCCCCAGTTCAGATACGCAGTATTTT
TRBD1	TRBV7-9	TRBJ2-7	few	CASSAPNRGSYEQYF	TGTGCCAGCAGCGCCCCAAACAGGGGCTCCTACGAGCAGTACTTC
TRBD2	TRBV12-3/TRBV12-4	TRBJ2-1	many	CASSLGLLAGVSNEQFF	TGTGCCAGCAGTTTAGGATTACTAGCGGGAGTATCCAATGAGCAGTTCTTC
TRBD1	TRBV6-1	TRBJ2-1	many	CASRIGTGSNEQFF	TGTGCCAGCAGGATAGGGACAGGGTCTAATGAGCAGTTCTTC
-	TRBV5-1	TRBJ1-2	few	CASSLLGTEYGYTF	TGCGCCAGCAGCTTACTCGGGACCGAATATGGCTACACCTTC
-	TRBV5-1	TRBJ1-1	many	CASSPAPPDTEAFF	TGCGCCAGCAGCCCCGCTCCCCCCGACACTGAAGCTTTCTTT
TRBD1	TRBV6-1	TRBJ1-4	few	CASSSIRDRGDEKLFF	TGTGCCAGCAGTTCCATCCGGGACAGGGGTGATGAAAAACTGTTTTTT
TRBD1	TRBV6-1	TRBJ2-7	few	CAIPGQSPYEQYF	TGTGCCATCCCGGGACAGTCTCCCTACGAGCAGTACTTC
TRBD2	TRBV28	TRBJ2-7	many	CASSSHSGRIPYEQYF	TGTGCCAGCAGTTCCCATAGCGGGAGAATCCCCTACGAGCAGTACTTC
-	TRBV20-1	TRBJ2-1	-	CSANYYGDQQFF	TGCAGTGCTAATTATTACGGAGACCAGCAGTTCTTC
TRBD2	TRBV7-2	TRBJ2-1	many	CASSTAGLAGDNEQFF	TGTGCCAGCAGCACGGCGGGACTAGCGGGAGACAATGAGCAGTTCTTC
TRBD1	TRBV2	TRBJ2-7	many	CASSVDRGASGEQYF	TGTGCCAGCAGCGTGGACAGGGGGGCCTCGGGGGAGCAGTACTTC
-	TRBV10-3	TRBJ2-5	many	CAISEIAGTQETQYF	TGTGCCATCAGTGAGATTGCTGGGACCCAAGAGACCCAGTACTTC
TRBD1	TRBV11-3	TRBJ2-1	many	CASSIRDSEQFF	TGTGCCAGCAGCATCCGGGACAGCGAGCAGTTCTTC
-	TRBV19	TRBJ2-6	many	CASSGNRAGANVLTF	TGTGCCAGTAGTGGGAACAGGGCTGGGGCCAACGTCCTGACTTTC
TRBD1	TRBV18	TRBJ2-5	few	CAGSKRQGPQETQYF	TGTGCCGGCTCAAAACGACAGGGCCCCCAAGAGACCCAGTACTTC
-	TRBV2	TRBJ1-2	many	CASSPGQLYGYTF	TGTGCCAGCAGCCCTGGACAGCTCTATGGCTACACCTTC
-	TRBV28	TRBJ2-2	many	CASTYRRNTGELFF	TGTGCCAGCACGTATCGCAGGAACACCGGGGAGCTGTTTTTT
TRBD2	TRBV2	TRBJ2-7	many	CASSPLTSAQGEQYF	TGTGCCAGCAGTCCCCTGACTAGCGCCCAGGGCGAGCAGTACTTC
TRBD1	TRBV7-9	TRBJ2-1	many	CASRQGGWDEQFF	TGTGCCAGCAGACAAGGGGGCTGGGATGAGCAGTTCTTC
TRBD2	TRBV7-9	TRBJ2-2	many	CASSLTSGRTGELFF	TGTGCCAGCAGCTTAACTAGCGGGAGAACCGGGGAGCTGTTTTTT
TRBD1	TRBV20-1	TRBJ2-7	many	CSAKTAGQGYYEQYF	TGCAGTGCTAAAACGGCGGGACAGGGTTACTACGAGCAGTACTTC
TRBD1	TRBV6-1	TRBJ1-2	-	CASSENLQGVVGYTF	TGTGCCAGCAGTGAAAACCTACAGGGGGTTGTGGGCTACACCTTC
TRBD2	TRBV5-1	TRBJ2-1	-	CASSLGGTSGLDEQFF	TGCGCCAGCAGCTTGGGAGGGACTAGCGGGTTGGATGAGCAGTTCTTC
-	TRBV6-1	TRBJ2-1	many	CASSSAVSYNEQFF	TGTGCCAGCAGTTCCGCAGTCTCCTACAATGAGCAGTTCTTC
TRBD1	TRBV7-9	TRBJ1-4	-	CASSQGQASTTNEKLFF	TGTGCCAGCAGCCAGGGACAGGCCTCCACAACTAATGAAAAACTGTTTTTT
-	TRBV6-1	TRBJ2-6	few	CASSEVLGAGANVLTF	TGTGCCAGCAGTGAAGTCTTAGGGGCTGGGGCCAACGTCCTGACTTTC
-	TRBV10-1	TRBJ2-5	-	CASSESIGETQYF	TGCGCCAGCAGTGAGTCAATCGGGGAGACCCAGTACTTC
TRBD1	TRBV28	TRBJ2-6	-	CAGSAWTGSGANVLTF	TGTGCCGGCAGTGCCTGGACAGGTTCTGGGGCCAACGTCCTGACTTTC
-	TRBV20-1	TRBJ1-3	many	CSARDRNSGNTIYF	TGCAGTGCCAGAGACAGGAATTCTGGAAACACCATATATTTT
TRBD1	TRBV2	TRBJ1-2	few	CASSEIGTGRLGYTF	TGTGCCAGCAGTGAAATAGGGACAGGCCGTCTGGGCTACACCTTC